This TCR beta chain was sequenced for a study of T cell repertoires in cytomegalovirus infection. Study-wide results and limits: In two of eight donors, the top clonotype was HLA-C-restricted CMV-specific. The cumulative frequency of public TCR beta families identified carriers of CMV plus the relevant HLA.

This CDR3 spans 16 amino acids. Trimming removed 4 bases from V and 8 bases from J, with 23 bases in between. The germline V gene encodes CDR1 SEHNR and CDR2 FQNEAQ (reference sequence). TCRdb reprocessed the reads with MiXCR, giving one entry per CDR3 protein. The sample records under 350,000 distinct CDR3 sequences, about 20% being singletons. Only a few counts were recorded for this clonotype. The antigen is unknown. The chain links TRBV7-9 to TRBJ1-1, with no clear D. The sample in question was cultured PBMCs, obtained from culture after CMV antigen stimulation. The TCR originated in a human donor in good health (CMV status not recorded). Some clones in this sample may be carry-over from other donors' samples. CDR3 sequence: CASSSNLDSGPAEAFF. CDR3 DNA: TGTGCCAGCAGCTCAAATCTAGACTCTGGACCCGCAGAAGCTTTCTTT.